This T cell receptor (beta chain) was recorded in a study of T-cell memory formation after mild COVID-19. TCRdb reanalysed the 5' RACE reads using MiXCR and keeps one entry per CDR3 protein. The repertoire includes 190,000 or so distinct CDR3 sequences, about 10% of them detected once, and 3% sits in the top ten. CDR1 is SGHTA and CDR2 is FQGNSA in the germline V gene. The V gene end was trimmed by 9 bases and the J gene end by 1 base; junction bases not matched to a gene: 2. There are 13 residues in the CDR3. This chain links TRBV7-2 with TRBJ1-5; 8 bases align to TRBD1. This sequence was found in a man younger than 30 who had mild COVID-19 (a few samples of this study predate the infection). Cell type and time point are not known. The specimen was PBMCs or a T cell subset sorted from them (not recorded which). The CDR3 bases are TGTGCCAGTGGGGACAGGAGCAATCAGCCCCAGCATTTT. Protein sequence: CASGDRSNQPQHF.